This entry describes one T cell receptor (beta chain). The antigen remains undetermined. The record originates from a study of cytomegalovirus exposure and HLA in healthy donors. Study findings and constraints: TRBV6-2, TRBV6-3 and some other V segments were unresolvable in 87-base-pair reads. V- and J-gene trimming of TCR beta was linked (in a later analysis) to a missense DCLRE1C variant. Previously analyzed data showed that most TCR beta V segments were productive at a frequency of about 90% or about 30%.

It was with 60 Vbeta and 13 Jbeta primers that the PCR ran. Profiled with immunoSEQ multiplex PCR; TCRdb holds only in-frame clones, not every one. Its table records 95,000 to 150,000 clones. The germline V gene encodes CDR1 MDHEN and CDR2 SYDVKM. The germline V and J ends were trimmed by 5 bases and 2 bases, with 10 bases remaining between them. The CDR3 is 14 residues long. The sequencing input was PBMCs. This sequence originates from a man aged 18 to 29 in good health and CMV-seronegative. The rearrangement joins TRBV28 to TRBJ1-3, with unresolved D. CDR3 sequence reads: CASSRKLPGNTIYF. CDR3 sequence (DNA): TGTGCCAGCAGTCGAAAGCTCCCTGGAAACACCATATATTTT.